This entry features one T cell receptor beta chain sequence. Its antigen remains unidentified. This CDR3 region has 14 residues. Germline CDR1 reads SGHTA; CDR2 reads FQGNSA. Trimming shortened V by 4 bases and J by 7 bases, and 13 bases separated the two germline ends. The data were taken from a study of cytomegalovirus exposure and HLA in healthy donors. Findings and caveats of the study: Further analysis, carried out later, found HLA-associated TCR beta chains more clonally expanded than equally common other chains.

Primers for the PCR totalled 60 Vbeta and 13 Jbeta. Here immunoSEQ multiplex PCR was the method, and the copy in TCRdb shows in-frame clones only, minus some. The sample carries over 75,000 clones, roughly 82% recorded once. Sequencing input: PBMCs. The clonotype originates from a man younger than 45 in good health and CMV-seropositive. This sequence joins TRBV7-2 and TRBJ2-2; TRBD1 might be the D (6 bases). CDR3 nucleotide sequence: TGTGCCAGCAGCTCACAGGGAAGGGGCGGGGAGCTGTTTTTT. Its protein is CASSSQGRGGELFF.